This note documents a single T cell receptor beta chain sequence. Its matching antigen is unknown. Here immunoSEQ multiplex PCR was the method, and the copy in TCRdb shows in-frame clones only, minus some. Found here are approximately 35,000 clones, approximately 80% of them singletons; the top ten hold about 24%. Germline V gives CDR1 SGHAT, CDR2 FQDESV (reference sequence). Trimming cost V 4 bases and J 6 bases, with 15 bases left between them. The CDR3 consists of 14 residues. This entry comes from a study of OX40 agonist ivuxolimab in advanced cancers. Study-wide background: Intravenous ivuxolimab was administered to patients every 2 weeks at 0.01 to 10 mg/kg. Two cutaneous melanoma patients and one hepatocellular carcinoma patient, three in all, had partial responses.

Study-wide points: Doses of 0.1 to 3.0 mg/kg were accompanied by clonal expansion of CD4+ and CD8+ blood T cells by week 6. CD4+ T cells averaged fewer expanded clones than CD8+ T cells.

The chain is built from TRBV11-1 and TRBJ1-1; D remains unclear. The TCR originated in an adult with an advanced solid tumor such as melanoma, head and neck, liver or kidney cancer. The sequencing here drew on CD4+ or CD8+ T cells sorted from blood, taken in a trial of the OX40 agonist ivuxolimab. DNA for the CDR3: TGTGCCAGCAGCTCGACGTCGTGGTCCTCTGAAGCTTTCTTT. Translation gives CASSSTSWSSEAFF.